The next 5 T cell receptor beta chains were all read from a single sample in a study of T cells in Graves' hyperthyroidism and ophthalmopathy. The TCR beta CDR3 regions underwent amplification using RNA transcripts as the source. Using the HTBI primer set, a first-round RT-PCR was run on the TCR CDR3. TCRdb re-called the multiplex PCR reads with MiXCR, one entry per CDR3 protein. The sample lists 600,000 or so distinct CDR3 sequences, approximately 15% occurring once. The specimen sequenced was blood. These receptors were taken from a woman aged 18-35 years with Graves' ophthalmopathy.

The chain couples TRBV29-1 to TRBJ2-1; the D gene is possibly TRBD2 (6 bases). The V end lost 7 bases, the J end lost 7 bases, and 8 bases lay between the germline ends. Germline assignment: CDR1 SQVTM and CDR2 ANQGSEA. The CDR3 runs to 10 residues. The CDR3 DNA is TGCAGCGGCGGGGAGAATGAGCAGTTCTTC. Translation: CSGGENEQFF.

The chain combines TRBV24-1 with TRBJ2-1; 10 bases are shared with TRBD2. J was trimmed by 4 bases and V by 5 bases; bases with no gene match: 10. This CDR3 spans 17 amino acids. CDR1 and CDR2 (germline): KGHDR, SFDVKD. The CDR3 DNA reads TGTGCCACCAGTGGAGGGTGGGCTAGCGGGAGTTACAATGAGCAGTTCTTC. Translated, it gives CATSGGWASGSYNEQFF.

The chain is built from TRBV27 and TRBJ2-1; 9 bases are shared with TRBD1. With 3 bases clipped from V and 4 bases from J, the junction kept 4 bases outside the gene matches. The CDR3 sequence is 15 residues long. Germline lookup yields CDR1 MNHEY and CDR2 SMNVEV (reference sequence). The chain's CDR3 is CASSLTGGYYNEQFF. The CDR3 region has the DNA TGTGCCAGCAGTTTGACAGGGGGGTATTACAATGAGCAGTTCTTC.

This chain uses TRBV5-5 with TRBJ1-5; tentatively, D is TRBD1 (5 bases). The CDR3 totals 15 residues. The germline V gene encodes CDR1 SGHKS and CDR2 YYEKEE (reference sequence). V lost 2 bases to trimming and J lost 2 bases, with 11 bases between them. The chain's CDR3 is CASSLPGTGNQPQHF. The CDR3 DNA follows: TGTGCCAGCAGCTTACCCGGGACGGGCAATCAGCCCCAGCATTTT. Filled out from reference TRBV5-5 and TRBJ1-5, the complete variable domain reads DAGVTQSPTHLIKTRGQQVTLRCSPISGHKSVSWYQQVLGQGPQFIFQYYEKEERGRGNFPDRFSARQFPNYSSELNVNALLLGDSALYLCASSLPGTGNQPQHFGDGTRLSIL.

This clonotype was detected a few times. CDR3 sequence (DNA): TGCGCCAGCAGCCAAGTGGACCTCAGGGGAACGGCTTTCTTT. Translation: CASSQVDLRGTAFF. J is TRBJ1-1 and V is TRBV4-3, with a weak D call TRBD1 (6 bases). CDR3 length: 14 amino acids. V shed 1 base and J shed 11 bases, with 17 bases lying between them. Germline V gene sequence: CDR1 LGHNA, CDR2 YSLEER.